This is a list of T cell receptor beta chains from one sample in a study of T cell changes during pregnancy in multiple sclerosis. The protocol was immunoSEQ multiplex PCR, while the TCRdb copy is restricted to in-frame clones and leaves out a portion. The sample carries under 45,000 clones, approximately 94% recorded once. The sample consisted of CD4+ T cells from peripheral blood mononuclear cells, taken in the third trimester of pregnancy. All receptors come from a female donor with multiple sclerosis, enrolled in a pregnancy study. The CDR3 runs from the conserved cysteine through the conserved F or W. The order of the fields is CDR3 DNA, CDR3 protein, clone size, J gene, V gene, D gene. The D gene is left open where the match is weak. Some rows mark clone size as missing; the rest say once, few, many or name a class of expanded clone.

TGCAGCGTTGGGGCAGACCTCATATCCCGCACAGATACGCAGTATTTT CSVGADLISRTDTQYF NA TRBJ2-3 TRBV29-1 NA
TGTGCCAGCAGCCAAGAGCTAGCGGGAGTATACGAGCAGTACTTC CASSQELAGVYEQYF NA TRBJ2-7 TRBV4-2 TRBD2
TGTGCCAGCACCTCCCGGACAGGGATTCTGGAAGCTTTCTTT CASTSRTGILEAFF NA TRBJ1-1 TRBV6-5 TRBD1
TGTGCCAGCACCGCCCGGACTAGCGTAGACAATGAGCAGTTCTTC CASTARTSVDNEQFF NA TRBJ2-1 TRBV2 TRBD2
TGTGCCAGCAGTTACTCGCGGCAGGGCACCGGGGAGCTGTTTTTT CASSYSRQGTGELFF NA TRBJ2-2 TRBV6-5 NA
TGTGCCAGCAGCCAAGACACCCGCCGGGGGACCCAGTACTTC CASSQDTRRGTQYF once TRBJ2-5 TRBV14 NA
TGTGCCAGCAGCTTAGTTTTGGTTTCGGGACAGGGGGCTACTGAAGCTTTCTTT CASSLVLVSGQGATEAFF NA TRBJ1-1 TRBV5-4 TRBD1
TGTGCCAGCAGCCGACAACCCACCTACGAGCAGTACTTC CASSRQPTYEQYF NA TRBJ2-7 TRBV14 NA
TGTGCCAGCAGCGACACGGACAGGGGGCTAGAGACCCAGTACTTC CASSDTDRGLETQYF NA TRBJ2-5 TRBV7-9 TRBD1
TGTGCCAGCAGTTACTCATCGGGGGCTGGGGCCAACGTCCTGACTTTC CASSYSSGAGANVLTF NA TRBJ2-6 TRBV6-5 NA
TGTGCCATCGGAGGTCAGGGCTACACCTTC CAIGGQGYTF NA TRBJ1-2 TRBV10-3 NA
TGTGCCAGCTCACCACCGGGGGGACCGCAAGAGACCCAGTACTTC CASSPPGGPQETQYF NA TRBJ2-5 TRBV18 NA
TGTGCCAGCAGCTTACTCGGGAGCTCCTACAATGAGCAGTTCTTC CASSLLGSSYNEQFF NA TRBJ2-1 TRBV7-3 NA
TGTGCCAGCAGCGCCTCAGCGGGGGGTTCCCCTATGCTAACAGAGCAGTTCTTC CASSASAGGSPMLTEQFF NA TRBJ2-1 TRBV9 TRBD2
TGTGCCAGCAAGAGGGAAAGGGGCACAGATACGCAGTATTTT CASKRERGTDTQYF NA TRBJ2-3 TRBV28 NA
TGCGCCAGCAGCCAGACAGGGGGGAACACTGAAGCTTTCTTT CASSQTGGNTEAFF few TRBJ1-1 TRBV5-1 TRBD1
TGTGCCACCAGCAGAGTCTCCTCGAGCACCATATATTTT CATSRVSSSTIYF NA TRBJ1-3 TRBV15 NA
TGTGCCAGCAGCTTAGGACAGGGGGCCCAAGAGACCCAGTACTTC CASSLGQGAQETQYF NA TRBJ2-5 TRBV7-6 TRBD1
TGTGCCACCAGCAGAGATCAGGGGTCCACCTACGAGCAGTACTTC CATSRDQGSTYEQYF NA TRBJ2-7 TRBV15 NA
TGTGCCAGCAGTTCCATAGGACAGGGCAACACTGAAGCTTTCTTT CASSSIGQGNTEAFF once TRBJ1-1 TRBV6-5 TRBD1
TGTGCCAGCAGCCCGAGTTGGACAACTAACTATGGCTACACCTTC CASSPSWTTNYGYTF once TRBJ1-2 TRBV7-9 NA
TGTGCCAGCAGTGAAAAGGTAGCGGGAGGAAGGGAGACCCAGTACTTC CASSEKVAGGRETQYF NA TRBJ2-5 TRBV6-1 TRBD2
TGTGCCAGCAGCCTTCAGGGCTACGAGCAGTACTTC CASSLQGYEQYF NA TRBJ2-7 TRBV14 NA
TGTGCCACCAGCAGAGGAGGGATGAACACTGAAGCTTTCTTT CATSRGGMNTEAFF once TRBJ1-1 TRBV15 NA
TGTGCCAGCAGCAGGGACAGGGATCAGCCCCAGCATTTT CASSRDRDQPQHF once TRBJ1-5 TRBV5-7 TRBD1
TGTGCCAGTAGTTCCTACCGGGACACCAGGCAACTAGCCAAAAACATTCAGTACTTC CASSSYRDTRQLAKNIQYF NA TRBJ2-4 TRBV19 NA
TGTGCCAGCAACGAGACACCGAGCTCCTACGAGCAGTACTTC CASNETPSSYEQYF NA TRBJ2-7 TRBV6-1 NA
TGTGCCAGCAGCTTAGGGCACACAGGGGTTGAAGACTATGGCTACACCTTC CASSLGHTGVEDYGYTF NA TRBJ1-2 TRBV7-8 TRBD1
TGTGCCAGCAGCTTATGGGGGACAGGTGACACTGAAGCTTTCTTT CASSLWGTGDTEAFF NA TRBJ1-1 TRBV7-2 TRBD1
TGTGCCACTATTAGGGGCGGTTATGAAGCTTTCTTT CATIRGGYEAFF NA TRBJ1-1 TRBV6-5 NA
TGTGCCAGCAGCAAAGGAGGGACAGGGCTACAGCCCCAGCATTTT CASSKGGTGLQPQHF NA TRBJ1-5 TRBV7-9 TRBD1
TGTGCCAGCAGCCAGGTTGGGACTAGCACCGGGGAGCTGTTTTTT CASSQVGTSTGELFF NA TRBJ2-2 TRBV14 TRBD2
TGTGCCAGCAGCTCTGGGACTGCCCTCTACAATGAGCAGTTCTTC CASSSGTALYNEQFF NA TRBJ2-1 TRBV7-9 NA
TGTGCCAGCCACGGAGGGAAGGGCGAGCAGTACTTC CASHGGKGEQYF NA TRBJ2-7 TRBV18 NA
TGCGCCAGCAGCCAAGTCCCCAGCTCTGGAAACACCATATATTTT CASSQVPSSGNTIYF NA TRBJ1-3 TRBV4-1 NA
TGTGCCAGCACCCCGCTAGCGGGTAGGAGCGAGCAGTACTTC CASTPLAGRSEQYF NA TRBJ2-7 TRBV28 TRBD2
TGCGCCAGCAGCCCCGGCCACGGGAAGGGCTACGAGCAGTACTTC CASSPGHGKGYEQYF NA TRBJ2-7 TRBV5-1 NA
TGTGCCAGTAGTATTATGCGGGTTGGCTACTACGAGCAGTACTTC CASSIMRVGYYEQYF NA TRBJ2-7 TRBV19 NA
TGTGCCAGCACCCGACCGGGACAGGGGTTTTTGTACACTGAAGCTTTCTTT CASTRPGQGFLYTEAFF NA TRBJ1-1 TRBV27 TRBD1
TGTGCCAGCAGCACGGACAGGGCGGGAGAAGGTACGCAGTATTTT CASSTDRAGEGTQYF NA TRBJ2-3 TRBV2 NA
TGTGCCTGGAGTGTACTAGCGGGGGGAGTCTCCTACAATGAGCAGTTCTTC CAWSVLAGGVSYNEQFF NA TRBJ2-1 TRBV30 TRBD2
TGTGCCAGCAGCTCTCGACAGGGAGGATACACCGGGGAGCTGTTTTTT CASSSRQGGYTGELFF NA TRBJ2-2 TRBV7-3 NA
TGTGCCAGCAGTGACTTTAGCGGTGGCTCCTACGAGCAGTACTTC CASSDFSGGSYEQYF once TRBJ2-7 TRBV2 NA
TGTGCCAGCAGTTACCAACCTGGGACAGGCTATGGCTACACCTTC CASSYQPGTGYGYTF NA TRBJ1-2 TRBV6-5 TRBD1
TGCGCCAGCAGCTTGGGGCAGGGTCCCTATGGCTACACCTTC CASSLGQGPYGYTF NA TRBJ1-2 TRBV5-1 NA
TGTGCCAGCAGCTTAGATAGTGCTGTTGGAAACACCATATATTTT CASSLDSAVGNTIYF NA TRBJ1-3 TRBV11-2 NA